This section outlines one TCR beta chain sequence together with its context. Its antigen is undetermined. The read halts 3 residues ahead of the CDR3 end, with the missing end drawn from the germline J gene. This entry belongs to a study of T cells in women clearing cervical HPV infection. The overall study: Controls' single incident HPV16 infection cleared within 12 months without precancer.

After removal of 7 bases from V and 5 bases from J, the junction contained 5 bases not matched to a gene. The CDR3 contains 13 residues. From germline, CDR1 is SNHLY and CDR2 FYNNEI. Generated by immunoSEQ multiplex PCR, the TCRdb table keeps only in-frame clones and is missing some. Its listing shows 20,000 to 30,000 clones. Overall study findings and caveats: Timing of associations relative to infection is unclear; T-cell subsets were not isolated.

This TCR was recovered from a woman between 18 and 70 years old with a cervical HPV16 infection that either progressed to CIN3+ or cleared (not recorded which). J is TRBJ2-1 and V is TRBV2, with 7 bases identical to TRBD1. Material: blood buffy coat. Incomplete CDR3 DNA: TGTGCCAGCATTCGACAGGGCAACAATGAG. This sequence encodes CASIRQGNNE. The complete CDR3 protein is CASIRQGNNEQFF.